The source of this T cell receptor beta chain is a study of blood T cell repertoires in COVID-19. The method was immunoSEQ multiplex PCR; TCRdb's version includes in-frame clones alone and lacks a portion of them. The sample holds tens of thousands of clones; about 91% are singletons and the top ten take about 4.5%. The CDR3 totals 14 residues. Germline V gene sequence: CDR1 SGHTA, CDR2 FQGTGA. The V segment lost 4 bases and the J segment 1 base; nucleotides outside the gene matches: 2. The material sequenced was peripheral blood. The V and J genes are TRBV7-3 and TRBJ2-3; 7 positions agree with TRBD1. The receptor's source is a man in his fifties or sixties with active COVID-19. CDR3 amino acids: CASSSGGGTDTQYF. The CDR3 region has the DNA TGTGCCAGCAGCTCAGGGGGAGGCACAGATACGCAGTATTTT. Drawing the rest from reference TRBV7-3 and TRBJ2-3, the complete variable domain is GAGVSQTPSNKVTEKGKYVELRCDPISGHTALYWYRQSLGQGPEFLIYFQGTGAADDSGLPNDRFFAVRPEGSVSTLKIQRTERGDSAVYLCASSSGGGTDTQYFGPGTRLTVL.